The 19 T cell receptor beta chains below come from one sample, sequenced in a study of control samples from healthy donors and cancer patients. Here immunoSEQ multiplex PCR was the method, and the copy in TCRdb shows in-frame clones only, minus some. The top ten hold more than 2.5% of the sample, which has about 130,000 clones, about 88% seen once. The sample taken for sequencing was blood. The source is a man aged 45-65 years in good health.

This chain joins TRBV28 and TRBJ2-5; D possibly corresponds to TRBD2 (6 bases). From germline, CDR1 is MDHEN and CDR2 SYDVKM. Trimming removed 3 bases from V and 0 bases from J, with 14 bases in between. There are 16 residues in the CDR3. CDR3 coding DNA: TGTGCCAGCAGTTTGCGGGACGGAGGATACCAAGAGACCCAGTACTTC. The encoded protein is CASSLRDGGYQETQYF. The whole variable domain, filled in from reference TRBV28 and TRBJ2-5, reads DVKVTQSSRYLVKRTGEKVFLECVQDMDHENMFWYRQDPGLGLRLIYFSYDVKMKEKGDIPEGYSVSREKKERFSLILESASTNQTSMYLCASSLRDGGYQETQYFGPGTRLLVL.

V usage is TRBV10-3 and J usage is TRBJ2-2, with D unresolved. CDR1 ENHRY and CDR2 SYGVKD come from the germline V gene. V lost 4 bases, J lost 4 bases, and 10 bases lay in between. This CDR3 spans 14 amino acids. The CDR3 here is CAISAQKGTGELFF. As DNA, the CDR3 is TGTGCCATCAGTGCCCAAAAAGGCACCGGGGAGCTGTTTTTT.

The chain uses TRBV11-3 and TRBJ2-7; 11 bases agree with TRBD1. Germline lookup yields CDR1 SGHNT and CDR2 YENEEA. CDR3 length equals 20 residues. Trimming removed 0 bases from V and 1 base from J; junction bases left unmatched: 14. CDR3 in amino acids: CASSLEWPTPGQGVSYEQYF. The CDR3 DNA reads TGTGCCAGCAGCTTAGAGTGGCCAACTCCGGGACAGGGGGTTTCCTACGAGCAGTACTTC.

Only one count was recorded for this clone. The chain is built from TRBV27 and TRBJ2-1, with a weak D call TRBD2 (6 bases). Germline V gene sequence: CDR1 MNHEY, CDR2 SMNVEV (reference sequence). The CDR3 spans 14 residues. Trimming pared 10 bases from V and 8 bases from J, leaving 21 bases between. CDR3 loop: CATSHGTSEDEQFF. CDR3 nucleotide sequence: TGTGCCACCTCCCACGGGACTTCCGAGGATGAGCAGTTCTTC.

The gene calls are TRBV28 and TRBJ1-1; D is unresolved. Trimming pared 4 bases from V and 5 bases from J, leaving 11 bases between. This CDR3 spans 13 amino acids. From germline, CDR1 is MDHEN and CDR2 SYDVKM. This CDR3 reads CASSYSGRTEAFF. The CDR3 nucleotides are TGTGCCAGCAGTTATAGCGGCAGGACTGAAGCTTTCTTT. Supplemented by reference TRBV28 and TRBJ1-1, the full variable domain reads DVKVTQSSRYLVKRTGEKVFLECVQDMDHENMFWYRQDPGLGLRLIYFSYDVKMKEKGDIPEGYSVSREKKERFSLILESASTNQTSMYLCASSYSGRTEAFFGQGTRLTVV.

The chain employs TRBV6-5 and TRBJ2-5; 7 bases are shared with TRBD1. Unmatched junction bases numbered 9, after V lost 6 bases and J lost 5 bases. This CDR3 is 14 amino acids long. Per germline, CDR1 MNHEY and CDR2 SVGAGI. CDR3 coding DNA: TGTGCCAGCAGGAGACAGGGTGGTACGGAGACCCAGTACTTC. Its protein product is CASRRQGGTETQYF.

This chain links TRBV19 with TRBJ2-1, with 9 bases lining up with TRBD2. The CDR3 sequence is 20 residues long. The germline V gene encodes CDR1 LNHDA and CDR2 SQIVND (reference sequence). The ends lost 1 base at V and 4 bases at J; junction bases unmatched: 17. CDR3 in amino acids: CASSIVVSGLAGKSYNEQFF. Written as DNA, the CDR3 is TGTGCCAGTAGTATAGTGGTTTCGGGGCTAGCGGGGAAGTCATACAATGAGCAGTTCTTC.

This chain joins TRBV7-3 and TRBJ1-6; 7 bases match TRBD1. After removal of 5 bases from V and 10 bases from J, the junction contained 5 bases not matched to a gene. Germline-derived CDR1 and CDR2 are SGHTA and FQGTGA. The CDR3 is 13 residues long. The CDR3 DNA sequence: TGTGCCAGCAGCGCAAAACAGGGGTCACCCCTCCACTTT. This gives the protein CASSAKQGSPLHF. The full variable domain, completed using reference TRBV7-3 and TRBJ1-6, is GAGVSQTPSNKVTEKGKYVELRCDPISGHTALYWYRQSLGQGPEFLIYFQGTGAADDSGLPNDRFFAVRPEGSVSTLKIQRTERGDSAVYLCASSAKQGSPLHFGNGTRLTVT.

V and J are TRBV6-2 or TRBV6-3 and TRBJ2-5; possible D gene TRBD2, 5 bases. Trimming shortened V by 2 bases and J by 5 bases, and 15 bases separated the two germline ends. This CDR3 region has 15 residues. Per the germline V gene, CDR1 is MNHEY and CDR2 is SVGEGT. DNA for the CDR3: TGTGCCAGCAGTTACAACGAGGGAAATCGGGAGACCCAGTACTTC. Translating it yields CASSYNEGNRETQYF.

The rearrangement joins TRBV19 to TRBJ1-5; TRBD1 matches at 10 bases. The CDR3 is made up of 17 amino acids. Trimming removed 3 bases from V and 6 bases from J; junction bases left unmatched: 11. The V gene's germline CDR1 is LNHDA and CDR2 SQIVND (reference sequence). The CDR3 is CASSIDRGRAVIQPQHF. The CDR3 DNA reads as TGTGCCAGTAGTATTGACAGGGGGCGCGCGGTAATTCAGCCCCAGCATTTT.

The V and J genes are TRBV28 and TRBJ1-1, with TRBD1 identical over 9 bases. CDR3 length: 14 amino acids. The germline V gene has CDR1 MDHEN and CDR2 SYDVKM. J gave up 4 bases and V 6 bases, and 6 bases lay outside the gene matches. This chain's CDR3 is CASSVGTGTTEAFF. The CDR3 DNA follows: TGTGCCAGCAGCGTAGGGACAGGGACCACTGAAGCTTTCTTT.

The chain links TRBV2 to TRBJ2-5; D call uncertain. Trimming removed 3 bases at V and 7 bases at J, with 12 bases between. Germline V lookup: CDR1 SNHLY, CDR2 FYNNEI. The CDR3 is made up of 13 amino acids. The CDR3 loop is CASSDGSIMTQYF. The CDR3 bases are TGTGCCAGCAGTGATGGCAGCATCATGACCCAGTACTTC.

This chain uses TRBV6-5 with TRBJ1-2, with D tentatively TRBD1 (6 bases). Germline V lookup: CDR1 MNHEY, CDR2 SVGAGI. The CDR3 runs 14 residues. V lost 6 bases, J lost 7 bases, and 18 bases lay in between. The DNA of the CDR3 is TGTGCCAGCAGCCGTACAGGGTTTTTGTTTGGCTACACCTTC. Protein: CASSRTGFLFGYTF.

The chain uses TRBV28 and TRBJ1-2; the match to TRBD1 covers 9 bases. In germline, CDR1 is MDHEN, CDR2 SYDVKM. This CDR3 is built from 14 residues. After removal of 1 base from V and 5 bases from J, the junction contained 2 bases not matched to a gene. The CDR3 spells CASSLSGQGYGYTF. The CDR3 DNA reads TGTGCCAGCAGTTTATCCGGACAGGGGTATGGCTACACCTTC.

The genes are TRBV5-1 and TRBJ2-7; TRBD2 might be the D (5 bases). V lost 1 base and J lost 3, with 8 bases in between. Germline CDR1 reads SGHRS; CDR2 reads YFSETQ. The CDR3 contains 13 residues. In DNA, the CDR3 is TGCGCCAGCAGCTTGACGGGGATCTACGAGCAGTACTTC. Translating it yields CASSLTGIYEQYF.

V gene TRBV5-1 combines with J gene TRBJ1-2; D may be TRBD1 (6 bases). CDR3 size: 13 residues. Trimming pared 2 bases from V and 6 bases from J, leaving 11 bases between. Germline-derived CDR1 and CDR2 are SGHRS and YFSETQ. CDR3 nucleotide sequence: TGCGCCAGCAGCTTTCTGGGGGCTGATGGCTACACCTTC. Translated, it gives CASSFLGADGYTF.

The V and J genes are TRBV18 and TRBJ1-5, with D unclear. V lost 4 bases, J lost 9 bases, and 16 bases lay in between. This CDR3 is 14 amino acids long. Germline CDR1 is KGHSH and CDR2 is LQKENI. CDR3 DNA: TGTGCCAGCTCACAACGAAGCGTCCTATCGCCCCAGCATTTT. Residues: CASSQRSVLSPQHF.

Remarks on this clone: Because the CDR3's place on the DNA is in doubt, the DNA is left out and the CDR3 is given as listed by TCRdb. The genes are TRBV30 and TRBJ2-3; the table names TRBD1, a call not compared with the DNA. Germline lookup yields CDR1 GTSNPN and CDR2 SVGIG (reference sequence). 14 amino acids form the CDR3, both terminal residues included. CDR3 sequence reads: CAWSLWTSTDTQYF.

This clone was counted between two and nine times. This chain uses TRBV27 with TRBJ2-7, with D perhaps matching TRBD1 (6 bases). V was trimmed by 4 bases and J by 0 bases, leaving 13 bases between them. Germline CDR1 reads MNHEY; CDR2 reads SMNVEV (reference sequence). The CDR3 runs to 15 residues. CDR3 residues: CASSSTTGSSYEQYF. The CDR3 DNA is TGTGCCAGCAGTTCTACCACAGGGAGCTCCTACGAGCAGTACTTC.